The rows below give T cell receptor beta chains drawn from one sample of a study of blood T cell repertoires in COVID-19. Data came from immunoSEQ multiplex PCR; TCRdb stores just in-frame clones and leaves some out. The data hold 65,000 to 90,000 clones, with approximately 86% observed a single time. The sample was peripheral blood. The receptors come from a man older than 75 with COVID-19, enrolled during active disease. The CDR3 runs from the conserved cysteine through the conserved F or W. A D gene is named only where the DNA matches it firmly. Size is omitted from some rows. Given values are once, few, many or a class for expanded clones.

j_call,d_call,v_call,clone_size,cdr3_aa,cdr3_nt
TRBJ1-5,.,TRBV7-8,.,CASSGPGIYSNQPQHF,TGTGCCAGCAGTGGCCCAGGGATCTATAGCAATCAGCCCCAGCATTTT
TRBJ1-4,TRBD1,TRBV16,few,CASSPRDRGREKLFF,TGTGCCAGCAGCCCCCGGGACAGGGGACGAGAAAAACTGTTTTTT
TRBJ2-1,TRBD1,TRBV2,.,CASSGSLDRGLYNEQFF,TGTGCCAGCAGTGGGTCTCTGGACAGGGGGCTCTACAATGAGCAGTTCTTC
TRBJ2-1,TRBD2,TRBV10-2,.,CASSENSGGHNGQFF,TGCGCCAGCAGTGAGAATAGCGGGGGGCATAATGGGCAGTTCTTC
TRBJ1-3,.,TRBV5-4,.,CASSFDVGSSGNTIYF,TGTGCCAGCAGCTTCGATGTGGGGAGCTCTGGAAACACCATATATTTT
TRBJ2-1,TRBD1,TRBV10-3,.,CAISTTGQVLNEQFF,TGTGCCATCAGTACGACGGGACAGGTCCTCAATGAGCAGTTCTTC
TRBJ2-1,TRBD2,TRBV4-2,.,CASSQDLLAGGSDNEQFF,TGTGCCAGCAGCCAAGATTTGTTAGCGGGGGGGTCTGACAATGAGCAGTTCTTC
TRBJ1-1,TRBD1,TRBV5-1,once,CASSFGQGTEAFF,TGCGCCAGCAGCTTCGGACAGGGAACTGAAGCTTTCTTT
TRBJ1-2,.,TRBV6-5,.,CASSYSGDGYTF,TGTGCCAGCAGTTACTCAGGGGATGGCTACACCTTC
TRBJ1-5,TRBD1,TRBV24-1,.,CATSDRDRGLGNQPQHF,TGTGCCACCAGTGACCGCGACAGGGGCTTAGGCAATCAGCCCCAGCATTTT
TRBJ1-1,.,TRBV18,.,CASSPPAVPNTEAFF,TGTGCCAGCTCACCACCGGCGGTCCCGAACACTGAAGCTTTCTTT
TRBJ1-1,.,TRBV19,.,CASTAGRGNTEAFF,TGTGCCAGTACCGCAGGACGGGGGAACACTGAAGCTTTCTTT
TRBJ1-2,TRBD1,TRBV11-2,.,CASSPRTGTNYGYTF,TGTGCCAGCAGCCCCCGGACAGGGACTAACTATGGCTACACCTTC
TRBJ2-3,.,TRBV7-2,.,CASSSPWAPLSSTDTQYF,TGTGCCAGCAGCTCCCCCTGGGCACCACTCTCTAGCACAGATACGCAGTATTTT
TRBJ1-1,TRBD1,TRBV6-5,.,CASHPGTDRNTEAFF,TGTGCCAGCCACCCCGGGACAGACCGGAACACTGAAGCTTTCTTT
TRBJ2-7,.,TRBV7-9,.,CAIPTDYEQYF,TGTGCCATTCCGACAGACTACGAGCAGTACTTC
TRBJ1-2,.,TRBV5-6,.,CASIPRGGDPADGYTF,TGTGCCAGCATCCCAAGGGGAGGGGACCCTGCCGATGGCTACACCTTC
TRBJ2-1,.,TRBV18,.,CASSPSAFLGFF,TGTGCCAGCTCTCCTTCAGCGTTCCTAGGGTTCTTC
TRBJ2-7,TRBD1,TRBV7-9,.,CASSRTGFHEQYF,TGTGCCAGCAGCCGGACAGGGTTCCACGAGCAGTACTTC
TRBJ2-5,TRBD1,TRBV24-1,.,CATSDPTGGQETQYF,TGTGCCACCAGTGACCCGACAGGGGGGCAAGAGACCCAGTACTTC
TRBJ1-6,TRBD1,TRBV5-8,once,CASSARDRGSPPLHF,TGTGCCAGCAGCGCCCGGGACAGGGGGTCGCCACCCCTCCACTTT
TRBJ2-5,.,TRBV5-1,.,CASSLNYGETQYF,TGCGCCAGCAGCTTGAATTACGGGGAGACCCAGTACTTC
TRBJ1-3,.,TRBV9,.,CASTPYGSGNTIYF,TGTGCCAGCACACCCTATGGTTCTGGAAACACCATATATTTT
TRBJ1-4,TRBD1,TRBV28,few,CASRSGTGTEKLFF,TGTGCCAGCAGATCCGGGACAGGGACTGAAAAACTGTTTTTT
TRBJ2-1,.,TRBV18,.,CASSPPRGTSYNEQFF,TGTGCCAGCTCACCACCCAGGGGCACCTCCTACAATGAGCAGTTCTTC
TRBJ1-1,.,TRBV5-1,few,CASGTRDTTEAFF,TGCGCCAGCGGAACCAGGGACACCACTGAAGCTTTCTTT
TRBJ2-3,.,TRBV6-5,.,CASRATGGGTQYF,TGTGCCAGCAGGGCGACGGGGGGCGGTACGCAGTATTTT
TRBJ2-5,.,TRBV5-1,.,CASSLRQEQETQYF,TGCGCCAGCAGCTTACGACAGGAGCAAGAGACCCAGTACTTC
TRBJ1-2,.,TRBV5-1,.,CASSLAVGGIYGYTF,TGCGCCAGCAGCTTGGCCGTCGGCGGAATCTATGGCTACACCTTC